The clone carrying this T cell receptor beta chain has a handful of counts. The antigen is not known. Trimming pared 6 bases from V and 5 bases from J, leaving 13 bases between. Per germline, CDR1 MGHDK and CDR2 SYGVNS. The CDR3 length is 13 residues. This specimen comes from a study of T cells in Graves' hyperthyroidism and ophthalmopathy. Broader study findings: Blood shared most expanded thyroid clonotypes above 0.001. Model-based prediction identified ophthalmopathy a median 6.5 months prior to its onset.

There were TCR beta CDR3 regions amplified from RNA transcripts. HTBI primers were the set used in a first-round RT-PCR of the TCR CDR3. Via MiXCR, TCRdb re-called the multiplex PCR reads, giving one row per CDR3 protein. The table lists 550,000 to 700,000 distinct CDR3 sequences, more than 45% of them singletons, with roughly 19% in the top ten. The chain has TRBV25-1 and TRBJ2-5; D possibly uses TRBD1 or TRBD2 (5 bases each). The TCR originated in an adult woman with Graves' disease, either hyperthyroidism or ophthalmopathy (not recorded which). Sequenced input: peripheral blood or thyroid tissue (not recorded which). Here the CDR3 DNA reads TGTGCCAGCAGCGAGGGGAGAGGGGAGACCCAGTACTTC. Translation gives CASSEGRGETQYF.